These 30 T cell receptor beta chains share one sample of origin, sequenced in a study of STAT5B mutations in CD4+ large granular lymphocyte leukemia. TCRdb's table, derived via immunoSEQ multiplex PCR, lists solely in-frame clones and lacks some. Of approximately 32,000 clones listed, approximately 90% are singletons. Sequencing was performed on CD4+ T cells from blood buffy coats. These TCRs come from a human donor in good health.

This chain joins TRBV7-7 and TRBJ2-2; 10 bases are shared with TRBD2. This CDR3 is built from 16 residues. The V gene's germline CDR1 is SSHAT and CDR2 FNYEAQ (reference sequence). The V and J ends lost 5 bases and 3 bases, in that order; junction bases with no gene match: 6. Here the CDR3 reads CASSVLAGADTGELFF. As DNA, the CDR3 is TGTGCCAGCAGCGTCCTAGCGGGGGCCGACACCGGGGAGCTGTTTTTT.

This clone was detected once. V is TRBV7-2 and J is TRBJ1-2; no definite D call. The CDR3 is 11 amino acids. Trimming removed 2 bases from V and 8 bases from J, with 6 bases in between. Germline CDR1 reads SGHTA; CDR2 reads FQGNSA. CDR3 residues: CASSLRGGYTF. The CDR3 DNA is TGTGCCAGCAGCTTACGGGGAGGCTACACCTTC.

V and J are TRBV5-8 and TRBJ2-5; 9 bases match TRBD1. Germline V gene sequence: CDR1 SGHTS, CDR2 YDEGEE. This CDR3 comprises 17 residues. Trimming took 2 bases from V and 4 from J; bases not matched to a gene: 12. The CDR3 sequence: CASSFGPGTGTGETQYF. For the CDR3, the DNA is TGTGCCAGCAGCTTCGGGCCCGGGACAGGGACCGGAGAGACCCAGTACTTC.

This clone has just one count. The CDR3 nucleotides read TGTGCCAGTAGACGGGACGGCCTTCCCTACGAGCAGTACTTC. Encoded protein: CASRRDGLPYEQYF. The chain carries TRBV19 and TRBJ2-7; either TRBD1 or TRBD2 may supply D (5 bases each). Germline CDR1 and CDR2: LNHDA and SQIVND (reference sequence). V was cut by 6 bases and J by 2 bases, with 14 bases left in between. This CDR3 has 14 residues.

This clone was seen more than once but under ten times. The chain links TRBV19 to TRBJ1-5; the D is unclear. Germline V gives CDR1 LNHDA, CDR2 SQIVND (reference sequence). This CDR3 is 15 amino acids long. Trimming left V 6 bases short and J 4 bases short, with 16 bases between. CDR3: CASSRPLGGNQPQHF. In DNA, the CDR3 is TGTGCCAGTAGCCGACCCTTAGGAGGAAATCAGCCCCAGCATTTT.

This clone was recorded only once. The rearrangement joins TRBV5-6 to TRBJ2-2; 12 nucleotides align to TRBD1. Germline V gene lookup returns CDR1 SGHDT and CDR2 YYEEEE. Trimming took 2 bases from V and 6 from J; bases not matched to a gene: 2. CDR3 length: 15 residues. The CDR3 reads CASSLGDRGPGELFF. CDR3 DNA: TGTGCCAGCAGCTTAGGGGACAGGGGGCCCGGGGAGCTGTTTTTT.

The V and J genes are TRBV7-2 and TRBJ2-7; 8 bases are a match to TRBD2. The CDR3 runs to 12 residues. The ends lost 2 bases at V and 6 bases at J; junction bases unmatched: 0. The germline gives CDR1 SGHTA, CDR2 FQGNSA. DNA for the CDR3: TGTGCCAGCAGCTTACGGGGGGGCGAGCAGTACTTC. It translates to CASSLRGGEQYF.

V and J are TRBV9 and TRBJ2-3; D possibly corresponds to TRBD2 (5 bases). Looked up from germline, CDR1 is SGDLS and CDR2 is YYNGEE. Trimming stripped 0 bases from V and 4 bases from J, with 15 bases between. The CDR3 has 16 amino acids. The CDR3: CASSVVGSLGADTQYF. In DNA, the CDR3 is TGTGCCAGCAGCGTAGTGGGGAGCTTAGGTGCAGATACGCAGTATTTT.

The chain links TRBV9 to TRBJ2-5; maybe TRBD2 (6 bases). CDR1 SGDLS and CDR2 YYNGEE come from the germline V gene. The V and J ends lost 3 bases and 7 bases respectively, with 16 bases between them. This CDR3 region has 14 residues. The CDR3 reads CASSGGRLEGTQYF. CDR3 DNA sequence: TGTGCCAGCAGCGGAGGGCGACTAGAGGGGACCCAGTACTTC.

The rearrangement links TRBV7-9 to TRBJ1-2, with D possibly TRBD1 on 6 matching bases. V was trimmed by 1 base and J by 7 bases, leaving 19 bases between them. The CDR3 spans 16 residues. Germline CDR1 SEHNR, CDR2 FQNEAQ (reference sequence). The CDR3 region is CASSLGFSAGAGGYTF. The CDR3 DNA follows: TGTGCCAGCAGCTTAGGATTCTCGGCGGGGGCTGGTGGCTACACCTTC.

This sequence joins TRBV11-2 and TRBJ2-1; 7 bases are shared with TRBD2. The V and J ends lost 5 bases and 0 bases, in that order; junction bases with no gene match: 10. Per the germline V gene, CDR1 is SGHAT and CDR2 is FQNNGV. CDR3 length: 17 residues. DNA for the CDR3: TGTGCCAGCAGCACCAAAAGCGGGGTTGGCTCCTACAATGAGCAGTTCTTC. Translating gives CASSTKSGVGSYNEQFF.

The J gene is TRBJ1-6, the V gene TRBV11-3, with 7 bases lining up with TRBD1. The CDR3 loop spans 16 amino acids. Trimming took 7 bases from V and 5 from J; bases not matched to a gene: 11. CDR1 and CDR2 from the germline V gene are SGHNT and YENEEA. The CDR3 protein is CASTQTGVRHNSPLHF. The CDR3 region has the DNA TGTGCCAGCACCCAAACAGGGGTCCGACATAATTCACCCCTCCACTTT.

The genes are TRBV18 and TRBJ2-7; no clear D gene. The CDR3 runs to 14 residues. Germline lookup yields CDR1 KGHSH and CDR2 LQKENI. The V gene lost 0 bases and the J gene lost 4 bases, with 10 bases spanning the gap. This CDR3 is CASSPPSTPYEQYF. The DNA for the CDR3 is TGTGCCAGCTCACCACCGTCGACACCTTACGAGCAGTACTTC.

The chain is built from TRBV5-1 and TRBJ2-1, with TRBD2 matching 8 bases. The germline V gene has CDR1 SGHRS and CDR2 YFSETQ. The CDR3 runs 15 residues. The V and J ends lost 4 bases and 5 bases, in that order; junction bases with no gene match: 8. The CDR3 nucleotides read TGCGCCAGCAGCGCCCGGGGGGGGGACAACAATGAGCAGTTCTTC. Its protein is CASSARGGDNNEQFF.

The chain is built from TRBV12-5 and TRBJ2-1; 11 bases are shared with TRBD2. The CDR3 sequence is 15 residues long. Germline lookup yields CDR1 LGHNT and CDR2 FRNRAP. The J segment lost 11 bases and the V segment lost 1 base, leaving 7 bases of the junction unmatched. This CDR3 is CASGLGTGTSGKQFF. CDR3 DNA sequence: TGTGCTAGTGGTTTGGGGACCGGGACTAGCGGTAAGCAGTTCTTC.

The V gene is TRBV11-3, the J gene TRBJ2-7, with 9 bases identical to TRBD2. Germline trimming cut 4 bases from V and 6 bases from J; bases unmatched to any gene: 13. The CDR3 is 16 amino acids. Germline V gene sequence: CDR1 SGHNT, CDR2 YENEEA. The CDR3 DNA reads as TGTGCCAGCAGCTCACCCTCAGACTTGCGGGAGGGCGAGCAGTACTTC. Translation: CASSSPSDLREGEQYF.

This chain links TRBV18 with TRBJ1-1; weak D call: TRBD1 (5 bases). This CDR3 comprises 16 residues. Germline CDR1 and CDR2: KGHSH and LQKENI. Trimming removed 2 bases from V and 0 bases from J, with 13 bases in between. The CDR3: CASSPVGWGMNTEAFF. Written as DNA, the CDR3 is TGTGCCAGCTCACCAGTAGGGTGGGGCATGAACACTGAAGCTTTCTTT.

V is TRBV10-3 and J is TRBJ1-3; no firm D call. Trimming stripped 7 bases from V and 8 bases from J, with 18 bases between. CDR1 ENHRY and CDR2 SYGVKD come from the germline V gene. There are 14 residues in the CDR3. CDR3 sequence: CAITERAEKDTIYF. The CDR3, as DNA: TGTGCCATCACCGAGAGGGCAGAGAAGGACACCATATATTTT.

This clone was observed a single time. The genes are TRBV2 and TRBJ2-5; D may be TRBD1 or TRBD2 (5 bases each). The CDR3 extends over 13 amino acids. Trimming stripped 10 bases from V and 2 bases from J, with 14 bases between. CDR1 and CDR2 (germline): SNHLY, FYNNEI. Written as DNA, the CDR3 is TGTGCCACTCCCGGGGACGATCAAGAGACCCAGTACTTC. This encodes CATPGDDQETQYF. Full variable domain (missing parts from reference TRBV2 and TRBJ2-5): EPEVTQTPSHQVTQMGQEVILRCVPISNHLYFYWYRQILGQKVEFLVSFYNNEISEKSEIFDDQFSVERPDGSNFTLKIRSTKLEDSAMYFCATPGDDQETQYFGPGTRLLVL.

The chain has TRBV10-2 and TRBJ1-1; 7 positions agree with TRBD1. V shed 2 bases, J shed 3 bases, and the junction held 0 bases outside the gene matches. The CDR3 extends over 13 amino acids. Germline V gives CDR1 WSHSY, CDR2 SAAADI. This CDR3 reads CASSEGTDTEAFF. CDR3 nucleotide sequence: TGCGCCAGCAGTGAGGGGACAGACACTGAAGCTTTCTTT.

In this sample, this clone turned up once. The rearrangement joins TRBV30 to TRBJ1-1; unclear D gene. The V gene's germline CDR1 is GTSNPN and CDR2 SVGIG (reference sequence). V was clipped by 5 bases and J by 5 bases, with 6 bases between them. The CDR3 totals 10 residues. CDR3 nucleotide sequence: TGTGCCTGGTTTGAAACTGAAGCTTTCTTT. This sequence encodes CAWFETEAFF.

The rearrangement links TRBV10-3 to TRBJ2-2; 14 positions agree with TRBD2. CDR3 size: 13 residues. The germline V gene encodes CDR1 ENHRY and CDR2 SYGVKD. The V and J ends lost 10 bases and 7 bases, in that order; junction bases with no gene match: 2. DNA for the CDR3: TGTGCCACCGGGACTAGCGGGAGCGGGGAGCTGTTTTTT. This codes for CATGTSGSGELFF.

CDR3 protein: CASSLGGQGDEQYF. The CDR3 DNA is TGTGCCAGCAGCTTGGGAGGACAGGGGGACGAGCAGTACTTC. The V call is TRBV5-6, the J call TRBJ2-7, with TRBD1 identical over 10 bases. CDR3 size: 14 residues. V lost 0 bases, J lost 5 bases, and 2 bases stayed unmatched. Germline V CDR1 and CDR2: SGHDT, YYEEEE.

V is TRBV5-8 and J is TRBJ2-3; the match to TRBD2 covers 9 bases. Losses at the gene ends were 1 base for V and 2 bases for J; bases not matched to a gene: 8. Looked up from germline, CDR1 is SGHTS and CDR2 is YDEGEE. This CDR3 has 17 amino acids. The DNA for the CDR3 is TGTGCCAGCAGCTTGCTAGGGCTAGCGGGGTCCACAGATACGCAGTATTTT. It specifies CASSLLGLAGSTDTQYF.

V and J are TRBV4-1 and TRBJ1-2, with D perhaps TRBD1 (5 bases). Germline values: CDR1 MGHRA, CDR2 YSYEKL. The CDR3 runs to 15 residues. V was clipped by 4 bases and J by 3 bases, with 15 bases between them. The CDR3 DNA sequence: TGCGCCAGCAGCCCTTACTTGACAGAATACTATGGCTACACCTTC. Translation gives CASSPYLTEYYGYTF.

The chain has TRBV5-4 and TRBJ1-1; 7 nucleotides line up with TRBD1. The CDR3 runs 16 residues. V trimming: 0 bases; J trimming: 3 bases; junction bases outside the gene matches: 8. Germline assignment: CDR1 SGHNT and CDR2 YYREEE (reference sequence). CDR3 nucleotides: TGTGCCAGCAGCTTGGGTCTTGACAGGGAGGACACTGAAGCTTTCTTT. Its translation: CASSLGLDREDTEAFF.

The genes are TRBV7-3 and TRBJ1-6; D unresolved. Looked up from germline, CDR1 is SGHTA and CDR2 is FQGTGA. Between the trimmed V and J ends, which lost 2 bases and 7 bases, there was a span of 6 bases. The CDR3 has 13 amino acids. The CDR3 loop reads CASSLSPNSPLHF. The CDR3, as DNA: TGTGCCAGCAGCTTATCACCGAATTCACCCCTCCACTTT.

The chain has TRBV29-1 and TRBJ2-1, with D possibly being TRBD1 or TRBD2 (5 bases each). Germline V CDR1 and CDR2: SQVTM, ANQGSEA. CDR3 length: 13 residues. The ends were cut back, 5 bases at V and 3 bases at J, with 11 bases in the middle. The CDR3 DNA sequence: TGCAGCGTTCGGGGCCAGTACTACAATGAGCAGTTCTTC. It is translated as CSVRGQYYNEQFF.

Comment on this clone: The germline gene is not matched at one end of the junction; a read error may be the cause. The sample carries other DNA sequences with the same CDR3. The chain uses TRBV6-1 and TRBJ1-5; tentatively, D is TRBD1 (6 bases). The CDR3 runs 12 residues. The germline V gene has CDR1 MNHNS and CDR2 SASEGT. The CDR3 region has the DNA TGTGCCAGCAGTCCCTCCCGGGGGCCCCAACATTTT. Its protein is CASSPSRGPQHF.

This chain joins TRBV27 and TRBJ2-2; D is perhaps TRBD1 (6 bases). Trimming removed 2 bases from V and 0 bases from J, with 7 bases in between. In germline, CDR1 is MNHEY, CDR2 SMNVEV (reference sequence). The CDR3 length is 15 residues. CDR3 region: CASSLAGANTGELFF. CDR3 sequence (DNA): TGTGCCAGCAGTTTAGCAGGGGCGAACACCGGGGAGCTGTTTTTT.